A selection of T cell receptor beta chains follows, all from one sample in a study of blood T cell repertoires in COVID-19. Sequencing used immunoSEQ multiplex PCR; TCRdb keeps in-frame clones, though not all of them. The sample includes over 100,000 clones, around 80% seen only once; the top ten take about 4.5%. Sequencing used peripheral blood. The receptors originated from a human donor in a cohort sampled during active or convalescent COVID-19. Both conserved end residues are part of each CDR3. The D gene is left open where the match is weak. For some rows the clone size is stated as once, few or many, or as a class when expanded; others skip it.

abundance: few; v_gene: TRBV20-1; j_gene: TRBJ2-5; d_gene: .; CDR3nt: TGCAGTGCTAGTAGCCCGTGGACAGAAATTGGCGAGACCCAGTACTTC; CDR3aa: CSASSPWTEIGETQYF
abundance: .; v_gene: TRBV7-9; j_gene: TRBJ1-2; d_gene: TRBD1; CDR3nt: TGTGCCAGCAGCCCGACAGGGGGGGACTATGGCTACACCTTC; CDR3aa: CASSPTGGDYGYTF
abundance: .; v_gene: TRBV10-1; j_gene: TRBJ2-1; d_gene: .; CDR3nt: TGCGCCAGCAGTGACCCACGTAGAGGGGAGCAGTTCTTC; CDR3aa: CASSDPRRGEQFF
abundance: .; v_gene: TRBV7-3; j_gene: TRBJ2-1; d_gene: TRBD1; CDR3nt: TGTGCCAGCAGCAAAGGGACAGGGCAAGGCGATGAGCAGTTCTTC; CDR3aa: CASSKGTGQGDEQFF
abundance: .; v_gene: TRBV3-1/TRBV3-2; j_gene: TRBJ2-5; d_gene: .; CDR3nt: TGTGCCAGCAGCCAAGTAACAGGGTCTCCGGAGACCCAGTACTTC; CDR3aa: CASSQVTGSPETQYF
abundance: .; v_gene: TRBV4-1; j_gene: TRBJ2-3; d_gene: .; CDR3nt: TGCGCCAGCAGCCAAGATCGGGTCCGAGGGGGGAGGGTCGATACGCAGTATTTT; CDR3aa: CASSQDRVRGGRVDTQYF
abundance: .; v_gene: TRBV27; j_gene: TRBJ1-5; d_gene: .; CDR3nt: TGTGCCAGCGGAACCCCCAGGCAGCCCCAGCATTTT; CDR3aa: CASGTPRQPQHF
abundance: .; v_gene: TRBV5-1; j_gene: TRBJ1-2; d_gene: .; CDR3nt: TGCGCCAGCAGGGGAGACCCTAACTATGGCTACACCTTC; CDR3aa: CASRGDPNYGYTF
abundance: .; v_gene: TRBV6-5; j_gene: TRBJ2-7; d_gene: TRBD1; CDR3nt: TGTGCCAGCAGTTACCGGGACAGCGGACCTTACGAGCAGTACTTC; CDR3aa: CASSYRDSGPYEQYF
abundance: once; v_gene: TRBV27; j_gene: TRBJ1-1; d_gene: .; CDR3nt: TGTGCCAGCAGCTTGGAGGGGTGGAGGAAAGTGAACACTGAAGCTTTCTTT; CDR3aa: CASSLEGWRKVNTEAFF
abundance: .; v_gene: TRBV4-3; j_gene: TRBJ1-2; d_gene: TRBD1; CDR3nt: TGCGCCAGCAGCCAAGATGGGGGACAGGGGACTAACTATGGCTACACCTTC; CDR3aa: CASSQDGGQGTNYGYTF
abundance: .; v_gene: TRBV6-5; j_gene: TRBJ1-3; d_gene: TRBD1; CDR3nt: TGTGCCAGCAGTCCTCTGGGACAGGGGAGAAACACCATATATTTT; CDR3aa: CASSPLGQGRNTIYF
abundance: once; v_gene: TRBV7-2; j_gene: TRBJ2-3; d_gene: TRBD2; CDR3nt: TGTGCCAGCAGGAAAGGACTAGCGGGGGGGCTGGATACGCAGTATTTT; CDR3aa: CASRKGLAGGLDTQYF
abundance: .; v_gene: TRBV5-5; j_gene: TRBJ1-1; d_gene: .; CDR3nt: TGTGCCAGCAGCTCGACCGCCGGGGTCACTGAAGCTTTCTTT; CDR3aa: CASSSTAGVTEAFF
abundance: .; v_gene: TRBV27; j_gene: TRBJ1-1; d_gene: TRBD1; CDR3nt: TGTGCCAGCAGCGCACCCGGGACAGAGAACACTGAAGCTTTCTTT; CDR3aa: CASSAPGTENTEAFF
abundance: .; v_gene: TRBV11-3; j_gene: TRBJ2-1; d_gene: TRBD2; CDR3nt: TGTGCCAGCAGCTTAACCGTAGCGGGAGGGCCTTTTCCCAATGAGCAGTTCTTC; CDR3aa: CASSLTVAGGPFPNEQFF
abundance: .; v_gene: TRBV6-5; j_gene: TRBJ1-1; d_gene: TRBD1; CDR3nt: TGTGCCAGCAGTTACCAAGGACAGGGGGCTTATGAAGCTTTCTTT; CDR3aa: CASSYQGQGAYEAFF
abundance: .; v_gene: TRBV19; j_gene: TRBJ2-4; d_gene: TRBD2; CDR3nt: TGTGCCAGTAGTAAACTAGCGGGAGTGGCCAAAAACATTCAGTACTTC; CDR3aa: CASSKLAGVAKNIQYF
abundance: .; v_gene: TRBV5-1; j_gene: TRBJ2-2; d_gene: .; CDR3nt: TGCGCCAGCAGCCGCCTAGCTGTCGAAACCGGGGAGCTGTTTTTT; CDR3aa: CASSRLAVETGELFF
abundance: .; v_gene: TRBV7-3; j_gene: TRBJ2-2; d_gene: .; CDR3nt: TGTGCCAGCAGCTTAGGGACAACCTACTCTCTCCGGCCAACCGGGGAGCTGTTTTTT; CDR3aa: CASSLGTTYSLRPTGELFF
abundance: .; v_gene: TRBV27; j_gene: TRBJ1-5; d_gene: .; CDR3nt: TGTGCCAGCAGTGGAGTCGATAGCAATCAGCCCCAGCATTTT; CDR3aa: CASSGVDSNQPQHF
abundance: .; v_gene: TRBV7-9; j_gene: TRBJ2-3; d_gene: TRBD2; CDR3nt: TGTGCCAGCAGCTCCAGGACTAGCGGTACCACAGATACGCAGTATTTT; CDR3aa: CASSSRTSGTTDTQYF
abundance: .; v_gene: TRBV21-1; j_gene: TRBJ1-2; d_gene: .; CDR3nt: TGTGCCAGCAGCAAAGATGGTGACCATGAACCAACTACTAACTATGGCTACACCTTC; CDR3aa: CASSKDGDHEPTTNYGYTF
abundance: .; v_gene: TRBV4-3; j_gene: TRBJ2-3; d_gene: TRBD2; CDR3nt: TGCGGATGGCTAGCGGGGCGGCCAGGGGCAGATACGCAGTATTTT; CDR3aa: CGWLAGRPGADTQYF
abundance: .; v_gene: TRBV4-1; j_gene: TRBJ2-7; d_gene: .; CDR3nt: TGCGCCAGCAGCCAAGATTTCCGCTACGAGCAGTACTTC; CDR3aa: CASSQDFRYEQYF
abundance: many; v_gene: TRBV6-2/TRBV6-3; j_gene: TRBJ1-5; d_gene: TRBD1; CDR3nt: TGTGCCAGCAGCCTACCATGGGACAGCCGGGGCAGTCAGCCCCAGCATTTT; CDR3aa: CASSLPWDSRGSQPQHF
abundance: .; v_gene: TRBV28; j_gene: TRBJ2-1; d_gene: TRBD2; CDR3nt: TGTGCCAGCAAGGGGACTAGCGGGACCCCATCGAGGAATGAGCAGTTCTTC; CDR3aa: CASKGTSGTPSRNEQFF
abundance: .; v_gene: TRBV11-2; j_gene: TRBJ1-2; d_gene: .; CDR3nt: TGTGCCAGCAGCTTAGGTGGCGGCTATGGCTACACCTTC; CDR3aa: CASSLGGGYGYTF
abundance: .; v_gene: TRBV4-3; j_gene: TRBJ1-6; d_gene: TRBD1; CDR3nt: TGCGCCAGCAGCCAATGGACAGGGGATTCACCCCTCCACTTT; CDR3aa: CASSQWTGDSPLHF
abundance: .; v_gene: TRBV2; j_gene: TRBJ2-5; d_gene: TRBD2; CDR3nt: TGTGCCAGCAGTGGAGGGCTAGCGGGGGGCCTTAATAAAGAGACCCAGTACTTC; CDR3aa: CASSGGLAGGLNKETQYF
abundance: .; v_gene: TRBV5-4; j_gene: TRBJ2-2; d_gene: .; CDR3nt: TGTGCCAGCAGCATTCCCCAGGGGCGGGACACCGGGGAGCTGTTTTTT; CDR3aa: CASSIPQGRDTGELFF
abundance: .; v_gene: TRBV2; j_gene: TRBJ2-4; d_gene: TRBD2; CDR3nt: TGTGCCAGCAGTACTCGGACTAGCGGGAAAGCCAAAAACATTCAGTACTTC; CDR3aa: CASSTRTSGKAKNIQYF
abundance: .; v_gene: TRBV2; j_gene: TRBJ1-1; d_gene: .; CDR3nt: TGTGCCAGCAGTGAAAGGGCCAGGGGAAACACTGAAGCTTTCTTT; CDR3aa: CASSERARGNTEAFF
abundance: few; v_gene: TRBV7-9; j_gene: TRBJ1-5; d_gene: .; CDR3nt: TGTGCCAGCAGCTTAGTTCTGGGCCTCAGGAATCAGCCCCAGCATTTT; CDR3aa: CASSLVLGLRNQPQHF
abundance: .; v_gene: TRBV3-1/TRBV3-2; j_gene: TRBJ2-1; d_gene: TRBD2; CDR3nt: TGTGCCAGCAGCCAAGGTTTTCCCTACGACTGGACTAGCGGGGACTACAATGAGCAGTTCTTC; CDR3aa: CASSQGFPYDWTSGDYNEQFF
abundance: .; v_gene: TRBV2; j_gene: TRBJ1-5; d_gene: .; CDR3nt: TGTGCCAGCAGACGAAGGGGCTCTAGCAATCAGCCCCAGCATTTT; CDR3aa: CASRRRGSSNQPQHF
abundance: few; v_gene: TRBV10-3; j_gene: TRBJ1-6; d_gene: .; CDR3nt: TGTGCCATCAGTGAGGATGGAGGGCCCCAGAAGGGATCACCCCTCCACTTT; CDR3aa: CAISEDGGPQKGSPLHF
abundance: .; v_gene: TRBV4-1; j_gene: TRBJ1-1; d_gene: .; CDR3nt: TGCGCCAGCAGCCAAAGCCAAACAGGAAACACTGAAGCTTTCTTT; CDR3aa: CASSQSQTGNTEAFF
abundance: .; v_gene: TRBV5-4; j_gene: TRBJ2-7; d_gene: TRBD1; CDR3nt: TGTGCCAGCAGCGCAGGGACAGCAAGCTCCTACGAGCAGTACTTC; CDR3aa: CASSAGTASSYEQYF
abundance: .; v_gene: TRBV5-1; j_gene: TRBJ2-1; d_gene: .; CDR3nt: TGCGCCAGCAGCTTGGCCGCGGGAAAGGTGGGTGAGCAGTTCTTC; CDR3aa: CASSLAAGKVGEQFF
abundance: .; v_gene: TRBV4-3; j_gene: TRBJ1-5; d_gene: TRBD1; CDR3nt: TGCGCCAGCAGCCAGCAGACAGGGAATCAGCCCCAGCATTTT; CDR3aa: CASSQQTGNQPQHF